The entry below describes one T cell receptor beta chain. V was pared by 2 bases and J by 0 bases, with 8 bases between. The CDR3 sequence is 14 residues long. CDR1 and CDR2 (germline): MNHEY, SVGAGI. The data stem from a study of blood T cell repertoires in COVID-19. The overall study: Samples of COVID-19 (acute and convalescent) were obtained from the United States, Italy and Spain. PBMCs, B-cell-depleted T cells, or T cells were the source of the cDNA or gDNA that made up the material.

As processed by the authors: Reference gene primer amplification gave estimated nucleated cell counts. Some clones are missing from TCRdb's copy, which holds only in-frame ones; the method was immunoSEQ multiplex PCR. The DNA was the basis for D and trimming; V, J and clone size are from that table. This sample has about 100,000 clones, with about 85% found just once. The sequencing sample was made of peripheral blood. The chain links TRBV6-5 to TRBJ2-7; D might be TRBD2 (5 bases). This receptor was obtained from a man in his fifties with active or convalescent COVID-19. The CDR3 loop is CASSYERVSYEQYF. The CDR3 bases are TGTGCCAGCAGTTACGAGAGGGTCTCCTACGAGCAGTACTTC.